This entry lists 10 T cell receptor beta chains sequenced from one sample in a study of regulatory T cells in long-lasting Graves disease. Time point of the sample: persistent/refractory GD, antithyroid drugs over 5 years with positive TRAb. After RNA was extracted from PBMCs, the TCR library was made from it. Arm-PCR of CDR3 regions with iRepertoire HTBI primers generated TCR beta libraries. TCRdb re-derived calls from the multiplex PCR reads in MiXCR, one entry per CDR3 protein. This sample has roughly 500,000 distinct CDR3 sequences, with about a fifth found just once. Sequenced material: peripheral blood mononuclear cells (PBMCs), taken when the disease was refractory, from a patient treated with antithyroid drugs. The receptors here all came from a female donor with Graves disease.

This clonotype was picked up a small number of times. The J gene is TRBJ2-2, the V gene TRBV24-1; 7 nucleotides align to TRBD1. This CDR3 is 14 amino acids long. With 10 bases clipped from V and 5 bases from J, the junction kept 9 bases outside the gene matches. From germline, CDR1 is KGHDR and CDR2 SFDVKD. The CDR3 reads CATGQGGETGELFF. The CDR3, as DNA: TGTGCCACAGGGCAAGGGGGCGAGACCGGGGAGCTGTTTTTT.

The chain couples TRBV12-3 or TRBV12-4 to TRBJ1-3; D is ambiguous. V was cut by 3 bases and J by 0 bases, with 6 bases left in between. The CDR3 has 14 amino acids. Here the CDR3 DNA reads TGTGCCAGCAGTTTCGACATCTCTGGAAACACCATATATTTT. Protein product: CASSFDISGNTIYF.

The CDR3 is CSVANTASTYNEQFF. The CDR3 nucleotides are TGCAGCGTTGCCAACACGGCCTCTACCTACAATGAGCAGTTCTTC. The chain joins TRBV29-1 to TRBJ2-1, with D uncertain. The CDR3 consists of 15 residues. Germline CDR1 SQVTM, CDR2 ANQGSEA. The V gene lost 4 bases and the J gene lost 2 bases, with 15 bases spanning the gap.

This clonotype occurred many times. The chain carries TRBV2 and TRBJ1-1, with D unresolved. The V gene's germline CDR1 is SNHLY and CDR2 FYNNEI. Trimming took off 11 bases at V and 3 bases at J, with 16 bases between the two ends. This CDR3 region has 13 residues. As DNA, the CDR3 is TGTGCCTCGGGCCCCGAAGATTACACTGAAGCTTTCTTT. Its translation is CASGPEDYTEAFF.

This clonotype occurred many times. Its ends do not fully match the called genes, so a read error is possible. V gene TRBV28 combines with J gene TRBJ2-7; 7 bases line up with TRBD1. The CDR3 is 13 residues long. Germline CDR1 is MDHEN and CDR2 is SYDVKM. The CDR3 here is CASSLGQLYEQYF. The CDR3 DNA is TGCGCCAGCAGCCTGGGACAGCTCTACGAGCAGTACTTC. Supplemented by reference TRBV28 and TRBJ2-7, the full variable domain reads DVKVTQSSRYLVKRTGEKVFLECVQDMDHENMFWYRQDPGLGLRLIYFSYDVKMKEKGDIPEGYSVSREKKERFSLILESASTNQTSMYLCASSLGQLYEQYFGPGTRLTVT.

There are a few counts of this clonotype. V usage is TRBV29-1 and J usage is TRBJ2-5; D is undetermined. CDR1 is SQVTM and CDR2 is ANQGSEA in the germline V gene. The CDR3 has 13 amino acids. Deletions cut 5 bases from V and 3 bases from J, with 13 bases between. Here the CDR3 DNA reads TGCAGCGTTAAAAGGCAACTCAAAGAGACCCAGTACTTC. It is translated as CSVKRQLKETQYF.

This clonotype was counted between two and nine times. The rearrangement links TRBV5-1 to TRBJ1-4; 7 bases match TRBD1. V was clipped by 4 bases and J by 3 bases; unmatched bases: 6. Germline V gene data show CDR1 as SGHRS and CDR2 as YFSETQ. The CDR3 covers 15 residues. The CDR3 region has the DNA TGCGCCAGCAGCCCCCAGGGGGAGCCTAATGAAAAACTGTTTTTT. The encoded protein is CASSPQGEPNEKLFF.

Many counts were recorded for this clonotype. This chain connects TRBV12-3 or TRBV12-4 to TRBJ1-2; 7 positions agree with TRBD1. This CDR3 contains 16 residues. J was trimmed by 1 base and V by 5 bases; bases with no gene match: 10. The CDR3 here is CASSLQWTGDNYGYTF. The CDR3 DNA follows: TGTGCCAGCAGTCTACAATGGACAGGAGATAACTATGGCTACACCTTC.

The chain couples TRBV30 to TRBJ2-7; the match to TRBD2 covers 12 bases. CDR1 and CDR2 from the germline V gene are GTSNPN and SVGIG (reference sequence). The CDR3 runs 19 residues. V shed 4 bases and J 1 base; nucleotides not matched to a gene: 17. CDR3 protein: CAWNRLASSGRAASYEQYF. CDR3 DNA: TGTGCCTGGAACCGTTTGGCCTCTAGCGGGAGGGCCGCTTCCTACGAGCAGTACTTC.

The V gene is TRBV6-1, the J gene TRBJ2-1, with 14 bases aligning to TRBD2. Germline values: CDR1 MNHNS, CDR2 SASEGT. The junction had 6 bases not matched to a gene; V was cut back by 6 bases and J by 5 bases. The CDR3 loop spans 16 amino acids. The chain's CDR3 is CASSPTSGRVNNEQFF. The CDR3 bases are TGTGCCAGCAGCCCGACTAGCGGGAGGGTGAACAATGAGCAGTTCTTC.